Below, 17 T cell receptor beta chains from the same sample are listed, as sequenced in a study of OX40 agonist ivuxolimab in advanced cancers. The method behind the library was the immunoSEQ multiplex PCR assay. In TCRdb, the immuneACCESS table is reduced to in-frame sequences with V and J assigned. These tables do not hold every clone; where another copy was compared, an unresolved V gene accounts for under half, and the others remain unexplained. The sample data list about 46,000 clones, and roughly 88% of these were observed just once. The biggest ten clones account for roughly 56% of the sample. Specimen: CD4+ or CD8+ T cells sorted from blood, collected in a trial of the OX40 agonist ivuxolimab. Source of these receptors: an adult with an advanced solid tumor such as melanoma, head and neck, liver or kidney cancer.

The chain carries TRBV19 and TRBJ2-7; 15 bases match TRBD2. CDR1 LNHDA and CDR2 SQIVND come from the germline V gene (reference sequence). This CDR3 comprises 20 residues. The V gene end was trimmed by 5 bases and the J gene end by 0 bases; junction bases not matched to a gene: 14. The CDR3 loop reads CASSSIRTSGGASSSYEQYF. CDR3 sequence (DNA): TGTGCCAGTAGTTCTATTAGGACTAGCGGGGGGGCCTCGAGCTCCTACGAGCAGTACTTC.

The chain combines TRBV9 with TRBJ2-3; the match to TRBD2 covers 8 bases. V was pared by 0 bases and J by 10 bases, with 10 bases of the junction left unmatched. Germline V gene data show CDR1 as SGDLS and CDR2 as YYNGEE. The CDR3 extends over 15 amino acids. The CDR3 nucleotides read TGTGCCAGCAGCGTAGCCCCGGGACTAGGTCCTGCGCAGTATTTT. Translated, it gives CASSVAPGLGPAQYF.

This chain uses TRBV9 with TRBJ2-3; 8 bases line up with TRBD1. V trimming: 2 bases; J trimming: 6 bases; junction bases outside the gene matches: 11. Germline CDR1 reads SGDLS; CDR2 reads YYNGEE. The CDR3 has 16 residues. CDR3 region: CASSVRQGAQADTQYF. Here the CDR3 DNA reads TGTGCCAGCAGCGTCCGTCAGGGGGCACAGGCGGATACGCAGTATTTT.

V usage is TRBV5-1 and J usage is TRBJ1-4; D ambiguous. The V and J ends lost 5 bases and 0 bases respectively, with 5 bases between them. Germline lookup yields CDR1 SGHRS and CDR2 YFSETQ. This CDR3 has 13 residues. CDR3 nucleotides: TGCGCCAGCAGTCGTGCAACTAATGAAAAACTGTTTTTT. Residues: CASSRATNEKLFF. Combining the CDR3 with reference TRBV5-1 and TRBJ1-4 gives the whole variable domain KAGVTQTPRYLIKTRGQQVTLSCSPISGHRSVSWYQQTPGQGLQFLFEYFSETQRNKGNFPGRFSGRQFSNSRSEMNVSTLELGDSALYLCASSRATNEKLFFGSGTQLSVL.

This chain joins TRBV7-3 and TRBJ2-1, with TRBD2 matching 7 bases. Trimming at V came to 2 bases and at J to 7 bases, leaving 5 bases not matched to a gene. This CDR3 has 14 residues. Germline V gene data show CDR1 as SGHTA and CDR2 as FQGTGA. CDR3 sequence: CASSLAGEWNEQFF. In nucleotides, the CDR3 is TGTGCCAGCAGCTTAGCGGGGGAATGGAATGAGCAGTTCTTC.

This chain joins TRBV6-6 and TRBJ2-3; D unresolved. Germline V gives CDR1 MNHNY, CDR2 SVGAGI (reference sequence). Trimming took off 5 bases at V and 4 bases at J, with 10 bases between the two ends. The CDR3 is 13 residues long. This chain's CDR3 is CASSEQESDTQYF. The CDR3 DNA is TGTGCCAGCAGTGAGCAGGAGTCAGATACGCAGTATTTT.

This clone has only one observation. The chain couples TRBV9 to TRBJ2-7; 7 bases match TRBD1. Trimming cost V 0 bases and J 4 bases; bases outside gene matches: 7. The length of the CDR3 is 15 residues. Germline CDR1 is SGDLS and CDR2 is YYNGEE. The CDR3 DNA is TGTGCCAGCAGCGTAGGGGCAGGGGGTATATACGAGCAGTACTTC. Translation: CASSVGAGGIYEQYF.

The chain joins TRBV7-3 to TRBJ2-1; 11 positions agree with TRBD2. This CDR3 is 16 amino acids long. V gave up 2 bases and J gave up 4 bases; unmatched junction bases: 4. The V gene's germline CDR1 is SGHTA and CDR2 FQGTGA. Here the CDR3 reads CASSLEGTSGYNEQFF. CDR3 sequence (DNA): TGTGCCAGCAGCTTAGAAGGGACTAGCGGTTACAATGAGCAGTTCTTC.

This clone was seen a single time. CDR3 protein: CASKSGLAGNEQFF. The CDR3 bases are TGTGCCAGCAAATCGGGACTAGCAGGCAATGAGCAGTTCTTC. This sequence joins TRBV25-1 and TRBJ2-1; 9 bases are a match to TRBD2. The germline gives CDR1 MGHDK, CDR2 SYGVNS. The CDR3 sequence is 14 residues long. Trimming cost V 7 bases and J 6 bases; bases outside gene matches: 7.

DNA for the CDR3: TGTGCCACCATCCCTCCCGGTGGGGATCAGCCCCAGCATTTT. Translated: CATIPPGGDQPQHF. V is TRBV19 and J is TRBJ1-5; D remains ambiguous. Trimming removed 10 bases at V and 5 bases at J, with 18 bases between. The CDR3 loop spans 14 amino acids. The germline V gene encodes CDR1 LNHDA and CDR2 SQIVND (reference sequence).

This chain uses TRBV9 with TRBJ2-7; 11 bases are shared with TRBD2. After removal of 3 bases from V and 2 bases from J, the junction contained 4 bases not matched to a gene. This CDR3 comprises 15 residues. Germline loops: CDR1 SGDLS, CDR2 YYNGEE. For the CDR3, the DNA is TGTGCCAGCAGCGCCGGGACTAGCGGTCCCTACGAGCAGTACTTC. Amino acid sequence: CASSAGTSGPYEQYF. Together with reference TRBV9 and TRBJ2-7, the CDR3 gives the full variable domain: DSGVTQTPKHLITATGQRVTLRCSPRSGDLSVYWYQQSLDQGLQFLIQYYNGEERAKGNILERFSAQQFPDLHSELNLSSLELGDSALYFCASSAGTSGPYEQYFGPGTRLTVT.

This chain uses TRBV19 with TRBJ2-7, with TRBD1 as a possible D gene (5 bases). The V gene's germline CDR1 is LNHDA and CDR2 SQIVND (reference sequence). V lost 5 bases and J 3 bases, leaving 17 bases between the germline ends. The CDR3 extends over 15 amino acids. The CDR3 coding sequence is TGTGCCAGTAGTTCAACAGGTGCTGGGCTCTACGAGCAGTACTTC. Its protein product is CASSSTGAGLYEQYF.

The chain employs TRBV5-1 and TRBJ2-1, with 10 bases matching TRBD2. The CDR3 runs to 14 residues. Germline V lookup: CDR1 SGHRS, CDR2 YFSETQ. With V trimmed by 8 bases and J by 6 bases, 8 bases remained unmatched. The CDR3: CASTGGLATNEQFF. CDR3 sequence (DNA): TGCGCCAGTACCGGGGGACTAGCGACCAATGAGCAGTTCTTC.

The chain recombines TRBV27 with TRBJ2-3; D not certain. Trimming stripped 5 bases from V and 0 bases from J, with 9 bases between. This CDR3 comprises 14 residues. The germline V gene has CDR1 MNHEY and CDR2 SMNVEV (reference sequence). This CDR3 is CASSPLGSTDTQYF. The CDR3 bases are TGTGCCAGCAGTCCGCTGGGCAGCACAGATACGCAGTATTTT.

The rearrangement uses TRBV19 and TRBJ1-2; weak D call: TRBD1 (6 bases). The CDR3 spans 12 residues. With 10 bases removed from V and 7 bases from J, the gap between germline ends came to 16 bases. The germline CDR1 and CDR2 sequences are LNHDA and SQIVND (reference sequence). This chain's CDR3 is CATLTGRGGYTF. Here the CDR3 DNA reads TGTGCCACCTTAACAGGGAGGGGTGGCTACACCTTC.

This chain joins TRBV18 and TRBJ2-3, with TRBD2 identical over 12 bases. The CDR3 covers 16 residues. Trimming took 0 bases from V and 7 from J; bases not matched to a gene: 5. Germline V CDR1 and CDR2: KGHSH, LQKENI. This CDR3 is CASSPPASGGANTQYF. In DNA form, the CDR3 reads TGTGCCAGCTCACCACCGGCTAGCGGGGGGGCGAATACGCAGTATTTT.

V and J are TRBV18 and TRBJ2-3; 7 bases are shared with TRBD2. With V trimmed by 4 bases and J by 1 base, 5 bases remained unmatched. Looked up from germline, CDR1 is KGHSH and CDR2 is LQKENI. The CDR3 is 15 residues long. The CDR3 loop is CASSLGLEGTDTQYF. Here the CDR3 DNA reads TGTGCCAGCTCACTCGGACTAGAGGGCACAGATACGCAGTATTTT.